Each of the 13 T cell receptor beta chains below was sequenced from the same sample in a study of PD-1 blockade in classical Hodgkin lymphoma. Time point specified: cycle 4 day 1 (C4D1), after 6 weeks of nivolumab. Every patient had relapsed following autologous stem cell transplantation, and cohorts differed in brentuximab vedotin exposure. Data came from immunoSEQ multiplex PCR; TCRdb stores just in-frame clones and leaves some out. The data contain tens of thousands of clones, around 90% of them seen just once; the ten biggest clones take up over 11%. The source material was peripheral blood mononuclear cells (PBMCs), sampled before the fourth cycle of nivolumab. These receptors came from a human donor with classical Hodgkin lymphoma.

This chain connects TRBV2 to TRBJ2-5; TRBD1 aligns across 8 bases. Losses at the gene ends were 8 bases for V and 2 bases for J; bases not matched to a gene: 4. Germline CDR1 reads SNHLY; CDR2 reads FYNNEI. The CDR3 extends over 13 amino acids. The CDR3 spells CASPGQAQETQYF. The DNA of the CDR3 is TGTGCCAGCCCGGGACAGGCTCAAGAGACCCAGTACTTC.

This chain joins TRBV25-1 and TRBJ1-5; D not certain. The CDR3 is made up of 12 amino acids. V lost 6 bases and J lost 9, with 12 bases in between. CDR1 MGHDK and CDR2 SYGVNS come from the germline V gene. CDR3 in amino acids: CASSAGNRPQHF. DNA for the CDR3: TGTGCCAGCAGCGCGGGCAATAGGCCCCAGCATTTT.

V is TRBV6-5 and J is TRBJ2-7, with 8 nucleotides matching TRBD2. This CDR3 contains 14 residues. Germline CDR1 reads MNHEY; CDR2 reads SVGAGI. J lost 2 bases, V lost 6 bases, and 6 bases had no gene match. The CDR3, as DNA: TGTGCCAGCAGCACCCTTAGCGGGGCCTACGAGCAGTACTTC. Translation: CASSTLSGAYEQYF.

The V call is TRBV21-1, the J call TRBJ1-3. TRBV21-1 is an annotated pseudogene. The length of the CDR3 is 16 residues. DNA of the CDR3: TGTGCCAGCAGCAGGGGAGATCCCAGCTCTGGAAACACCATATATTTT. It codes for CASSRGDPSSGNTIYF.

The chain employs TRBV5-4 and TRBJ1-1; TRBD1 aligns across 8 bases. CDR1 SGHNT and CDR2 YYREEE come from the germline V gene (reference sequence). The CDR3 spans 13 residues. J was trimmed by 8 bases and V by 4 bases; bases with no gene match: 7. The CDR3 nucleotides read TGTGCCAGCAGCGGGTGGGACAGGTTGGAAGCTTTCTTT. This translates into CASSGWDRLEAFF.

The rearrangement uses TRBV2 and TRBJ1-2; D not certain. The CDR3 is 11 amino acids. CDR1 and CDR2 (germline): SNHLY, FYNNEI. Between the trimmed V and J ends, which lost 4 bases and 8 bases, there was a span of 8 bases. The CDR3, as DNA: TGTGCCAGCAGTGGGACGAGGGGCTACACCTTC. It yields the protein CASSGTRGYTF.

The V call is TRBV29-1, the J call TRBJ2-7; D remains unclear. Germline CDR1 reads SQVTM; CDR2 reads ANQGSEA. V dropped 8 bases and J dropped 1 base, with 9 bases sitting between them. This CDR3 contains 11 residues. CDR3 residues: CSYRQSYEQYF. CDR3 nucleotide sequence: TGCAGCTACCGCCAGTCCTACGAGCAGTACTTC.

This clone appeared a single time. In nucleotides, the CDR3 is TGTGCCAGCAGCGCGACACCGGGACTAGCGGGAGGTCACAATGAGCAGTTCTTC. Amino acid sequence: CASSATPGLAGGHNEQFF. The chain couples TRBV9 to TRBJ2-1, with 15 bases that match TRBD2. CDR1 and CDR2 (germline): SGDLS, YYNGEE. J gave up 5 bases and V 3 bases, and 9 bases lay outside the gene matches. The CDR3 consists of 18 residues.

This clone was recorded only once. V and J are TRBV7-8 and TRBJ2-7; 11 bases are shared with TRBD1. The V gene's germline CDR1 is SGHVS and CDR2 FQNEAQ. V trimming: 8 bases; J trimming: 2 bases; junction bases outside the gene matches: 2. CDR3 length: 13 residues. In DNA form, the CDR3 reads TGTGCCAGCCGGGACAGGGGGACCTACGAGCAGTACTTC. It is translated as CASRDRGTYEQYF. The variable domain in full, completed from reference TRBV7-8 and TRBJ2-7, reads GAGVSQSPRYKVAKRGQDVALRCDPISGHVSLFWYQQALGQGPEFLTYFQNEAQLDKSGLPSDRFFAERPEGSVSTLKIQRTQQEDSAVYLCASRDRGTYEQYFGPGTRLTVT.

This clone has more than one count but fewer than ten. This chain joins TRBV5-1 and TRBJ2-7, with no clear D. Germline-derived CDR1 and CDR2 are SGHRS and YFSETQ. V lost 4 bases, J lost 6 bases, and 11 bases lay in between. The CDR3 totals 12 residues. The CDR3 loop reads CASSKSTGEQYF. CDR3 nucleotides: TGCGCCAGCAGCAAATCGACCGGCGAGCAGTACTTC.

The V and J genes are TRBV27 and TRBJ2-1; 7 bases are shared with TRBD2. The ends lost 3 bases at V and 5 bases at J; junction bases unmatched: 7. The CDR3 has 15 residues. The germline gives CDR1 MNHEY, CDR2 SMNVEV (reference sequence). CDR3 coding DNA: TGTGCCAGCAGTTTCCGGGACTACTATGACAATGAGCAGTTCTTC. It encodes CASSFRDYYDNEQFF.

The CDR3 DNA is TGTGCCAGCAGCTCCCGCCCGGGGGCGAGGATCTACGAGCAGTACTTC. Protein product: CASSSRPGARIYEQYF. The rearrangement joins TRBV13 to TRBJ2-7; perhaps D is TRBD1 or TRBD2 (6 bases each). This CDR3 spans 16 amino acids. Germline V gene lookup returns CDR1 PRHDT and CDR2 FYEKMQ (reference sequence). The V and J ends lost 4 bases and 3 bases respectively, with 19 bases between them.

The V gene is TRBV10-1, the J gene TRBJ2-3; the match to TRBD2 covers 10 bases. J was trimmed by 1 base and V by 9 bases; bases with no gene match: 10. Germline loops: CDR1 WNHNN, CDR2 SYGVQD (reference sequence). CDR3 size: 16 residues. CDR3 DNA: TGCGCCAGGGGACTAGCGAAGAACCTAGGCACAGATACGCAGTATTTT. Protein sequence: CARGLAKNLGTDTQYF.